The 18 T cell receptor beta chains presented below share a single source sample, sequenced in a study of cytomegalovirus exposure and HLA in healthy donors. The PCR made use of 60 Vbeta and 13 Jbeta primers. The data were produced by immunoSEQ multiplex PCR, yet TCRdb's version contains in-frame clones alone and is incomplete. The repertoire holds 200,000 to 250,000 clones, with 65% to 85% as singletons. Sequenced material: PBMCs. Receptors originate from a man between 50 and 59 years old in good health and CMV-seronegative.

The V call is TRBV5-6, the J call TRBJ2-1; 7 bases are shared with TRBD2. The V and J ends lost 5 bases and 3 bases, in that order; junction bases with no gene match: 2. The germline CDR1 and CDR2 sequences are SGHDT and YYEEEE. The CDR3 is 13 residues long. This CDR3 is CASRAGVYNEQFF. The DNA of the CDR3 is TGTGCCAGCAGGGCGGGAGTCTACAATGAGCAGTTCTTC.

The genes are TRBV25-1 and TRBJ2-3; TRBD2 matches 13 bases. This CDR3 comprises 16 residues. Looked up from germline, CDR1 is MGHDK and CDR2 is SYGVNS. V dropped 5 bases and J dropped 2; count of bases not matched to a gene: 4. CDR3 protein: CASSKGTSGNTDTQYF. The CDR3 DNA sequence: TGTGCCAGCAGTAAGGGGACTAGCGGGAACACAGATACGCAGTATTTT.

CDR3 sequence: CASSVTIGQPQHF. Written as DNA, the CDR3 is TGTGCCAGTAGCGTTACCATCGGTCAGCCCCAGCATTTT. The chain couples TRBV19 to TRBJ1-5; D gene ambiguous. The germline V gene encodes CDR1 LNHDA and CDR2 SQIVND (reference sequence). The CDR3 spans 13 residues. V was trimmed by 6 bases and J by 6 bases, leaving 12 bases between them.

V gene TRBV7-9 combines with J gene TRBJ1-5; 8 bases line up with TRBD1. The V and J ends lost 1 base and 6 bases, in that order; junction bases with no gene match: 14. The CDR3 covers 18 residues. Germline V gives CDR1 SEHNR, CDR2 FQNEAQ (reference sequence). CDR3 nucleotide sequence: TGTGCCAGCAGCTTAGGTCCTACCCCGGGACAGGTACTTCAGCCCCAGCATTTT. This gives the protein CASSLGPTPGQVLQPQHF.

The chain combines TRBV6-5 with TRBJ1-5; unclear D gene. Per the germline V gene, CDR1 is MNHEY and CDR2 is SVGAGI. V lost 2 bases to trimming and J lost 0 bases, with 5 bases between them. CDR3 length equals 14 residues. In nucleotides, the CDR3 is TGTGCCAGCAGTTACATAAATAGCAATCAGCCCCAGCATTTT. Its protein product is CASSYINSNQPQHF.

The CDR3 nucleotides read TGCGCCAGCAGGCGCGACAGGGGAGGAGAAAAACTGTTTTTT. Protein sequence: CASRRDRGGEKLFF. The chain employs TRBV5-1 and TRBJ1-4; TRBD1 matches at 8 bases. The germline CDR1 and CDR2 sequences are SGHRS and YFSETQ. The junction had 8 bases not matched to a gene; V was cut back by 5 bases and J by 8 bases. The CDR3 sequence is 14 residues long.

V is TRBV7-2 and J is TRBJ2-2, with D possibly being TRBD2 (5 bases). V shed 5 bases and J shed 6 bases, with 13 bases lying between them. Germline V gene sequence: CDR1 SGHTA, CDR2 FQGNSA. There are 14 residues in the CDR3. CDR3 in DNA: TGTGCCAGCAGCCTAGGACTCCCCGCCGGGGAGCTGTTTTTT. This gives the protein CASSLGLPAGELFF. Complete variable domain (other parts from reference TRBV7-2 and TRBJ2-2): GAGVSQSPSNKVTEKGKDVELRCDPISGHTALYWYRQSLGQGLEFLIYFQGNSAPDKSGLPSDRFSAERTGGSVSTLTIQRTQQEDSAVYLCASSLGLPAGELFFGEGSRLTVL.

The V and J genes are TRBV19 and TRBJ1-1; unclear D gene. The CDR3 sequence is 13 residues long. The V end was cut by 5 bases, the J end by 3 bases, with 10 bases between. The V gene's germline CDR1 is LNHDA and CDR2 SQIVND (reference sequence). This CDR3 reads CASSSQIYTEAFF. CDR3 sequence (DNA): TGTGCCAGTAGTTCCCAGATTTACACTGAAGCTTTCTTT.

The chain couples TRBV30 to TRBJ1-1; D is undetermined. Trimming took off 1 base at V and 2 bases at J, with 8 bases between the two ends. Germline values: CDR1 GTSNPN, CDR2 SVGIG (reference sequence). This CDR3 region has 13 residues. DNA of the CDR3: TGTGCCTGGAGTGGACGGAGAAACACTGAAGCTTTCTTT. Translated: CAWSGRRNTEAFF.

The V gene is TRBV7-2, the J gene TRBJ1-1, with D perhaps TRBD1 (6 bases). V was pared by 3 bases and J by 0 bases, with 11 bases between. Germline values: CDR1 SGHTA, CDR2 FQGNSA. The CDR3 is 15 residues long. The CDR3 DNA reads TGTGCCAGCAGCTTCCAGGGGCGAGTGAACACTGAAGCTTTCTTT. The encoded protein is CASSFQGRVNTEAFF. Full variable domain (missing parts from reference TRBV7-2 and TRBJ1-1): GAGVSQSPSNKVTEKGKDVELRCDPISGHTALYWYRQSLGQGLEFLIYFQGNSAPDKSGLPSDRFSAERTGGSVSTLTIQRTQQEDSAVYLCASSFQGRVNTEAFFGQGTRLTVV.

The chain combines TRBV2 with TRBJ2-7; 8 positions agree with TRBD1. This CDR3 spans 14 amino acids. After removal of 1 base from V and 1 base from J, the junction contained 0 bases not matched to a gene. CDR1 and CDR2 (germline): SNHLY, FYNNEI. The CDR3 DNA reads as TGTGCCAGCAGTGAAGGGACAGGGTCCTACGAGCAGTACTTC. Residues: CASSEGTGSYEQYF.

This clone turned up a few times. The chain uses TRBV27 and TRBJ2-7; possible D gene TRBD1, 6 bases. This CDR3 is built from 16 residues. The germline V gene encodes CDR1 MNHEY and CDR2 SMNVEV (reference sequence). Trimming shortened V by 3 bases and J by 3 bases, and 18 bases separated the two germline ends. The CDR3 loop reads CASSFASAGERYEQYF. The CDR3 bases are TGTGCCAGCAGTTTTGCGTCAGCAGGGGAACGCTACGAGCAGTACTTC.

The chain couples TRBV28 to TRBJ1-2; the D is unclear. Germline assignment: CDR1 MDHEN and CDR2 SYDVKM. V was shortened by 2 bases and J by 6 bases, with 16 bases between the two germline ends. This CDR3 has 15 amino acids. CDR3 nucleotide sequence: TGTGCCAGCAGTTTAACATTAGGCCATGGGCATGGCTACACCTTC. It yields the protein CASSLTLGHGHGYTF.

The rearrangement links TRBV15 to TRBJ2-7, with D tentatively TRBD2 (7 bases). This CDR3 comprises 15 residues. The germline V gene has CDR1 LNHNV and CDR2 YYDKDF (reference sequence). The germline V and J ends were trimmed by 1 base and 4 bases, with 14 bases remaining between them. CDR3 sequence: CATSRVLGRGYEQYF. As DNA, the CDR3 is TGTGCCACCAGCAGAGTGCTAGGGAGGGGGTACGAGCAGTACTTC.

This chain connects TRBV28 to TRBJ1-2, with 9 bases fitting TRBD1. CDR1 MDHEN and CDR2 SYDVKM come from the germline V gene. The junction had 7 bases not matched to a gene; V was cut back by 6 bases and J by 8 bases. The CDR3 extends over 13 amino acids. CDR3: CASRLQGARGYTF. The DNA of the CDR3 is TGTGCCAGCAGGTTACAGGGGGCGCGAGGCTACACCTTC.

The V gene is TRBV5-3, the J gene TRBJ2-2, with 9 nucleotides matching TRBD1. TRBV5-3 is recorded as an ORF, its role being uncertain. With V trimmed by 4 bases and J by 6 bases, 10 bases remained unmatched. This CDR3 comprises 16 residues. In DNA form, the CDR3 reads TGTGCCAGAAGCGGTGGGACAGGGTGGTTTGCCGGGGAGCTGTTTTTT. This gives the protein CARSGGTGWFAGELFF.

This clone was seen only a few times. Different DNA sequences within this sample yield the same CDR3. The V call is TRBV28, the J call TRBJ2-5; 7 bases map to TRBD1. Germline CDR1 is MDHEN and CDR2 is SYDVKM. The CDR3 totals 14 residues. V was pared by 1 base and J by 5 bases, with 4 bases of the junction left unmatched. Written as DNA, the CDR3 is TGTGCCAGCAGTTTATCAGGGGGATCCGAGACCCAGTACTTC. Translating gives CASSLSGGSETQYF.

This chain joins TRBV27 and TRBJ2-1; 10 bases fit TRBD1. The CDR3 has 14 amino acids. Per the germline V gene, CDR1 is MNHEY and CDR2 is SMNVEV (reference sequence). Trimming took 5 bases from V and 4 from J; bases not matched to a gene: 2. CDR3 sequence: CASSRTGGYNEQFF. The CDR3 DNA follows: TGTGCCAGCAGTCGGACAGGGGGTTACAATGAGCAGTTCTTC.